These 20 T cell receptor beta chains were all obtained from the same sample, sequenced in a study of blood T cell repertoires in COVID-19. Profiling relied on immunoSEQ multiplex PCR, and the TCRdb table lists in-frame clones only, not all of them. The data show some 120,000 clones, with around four fifths seen just once and about 2.1% held by the top ten. Sequenced: peripheral blood. The receptors stem from a man younger than 45 with acute or convalescent COVID-19.

With respect to this clone: The same CDR3 also results from other DNA sequences found in this sample. The chain recombines TRBV30 with TRBJ1-1, with D possibly matching TRBD1 (5 bases). Between the trimmed V and J ends, which lost 0 bases and 1 base, there was a span of 6 bases. Germline loops: CDR1 GTSNPN, CDR2 SVGIG (reference sequence). This CDR3 spans 13 amino acids. The CDR3 sequence: CAWSVQENTEAFF. In DNA, the CDR3 is TGTGCCTGGAGTGTACAGGAGAACACTGAAGCTTTCTTT.

This chain uses TRBV19 with TRBJ1-2, with a tentative D call TRBD1 (6 bases). Looked up from germline, CDR1 is LNHDA and CDR2 is SQIVND (reference sequence). Trimming pared 8 bases from V and 4 bases from J, leaving 14 bases between. CDR3 length: 13 amino acids. This CDR3 reads CASDTGNLYGYTF. The CDR3 nucleotides read TGTGCCAGTGACACAGGGAACCTCTATGGCTACACCTTC.

This chain joins TRBV7-9 and TRBJ2-5; D perhaps matches TRBD1 (6 bases). The CDR3 loop spans 14 amino acids. Germline loops: CDR1 SEHNR, CDR2 FQNEAQ (reference sequence). V was trimmed by 6 bases and J by 4 bases, leaving 15 bases between them. This CDR3 is CASSSPGAGETQYF. The CDR3 bases are TGTGCCAGCAGTTCGCCAGGGGCAGGAGAGACCCAGTACTTC.

The rearrangement links TRBV7-3 to TRBJ1-1; 7 positions agree with TRBD1. V was clipped by 4 bases and J by 1 base; unmatched bases: 12. From germline, CDR1 is SGHTA and CDR2 FQGTGA. CDR3 length equals 17 residues. CDR3 protein: CASSSFPGTAPNTEAFF. For the CDR3, the DNA is TGTGCCAGCAGCTCCTTTCCCGGGACAGCCCCGAACACTGAAGCTTTCTTT.

This clone was seen a single time. This chain links TRBV6-1 with TRBJ2-3, with unresolved D. This CDR3 has 16 residues. With 4 bases removed from V and 1 base from J, the gap between germline ends came to 15 bases. Germline values: CDR1 MNHNS, CDR2 SASEGT. The CDR3 spells CASSVEPPPGTDTQYF. In nucleotides, the CDR3 is TGTGCCAGCAGTGTGGAGCCTCCCCCAGGCACAGATACGCAGTATTTT.

The chain links TRBV5-1 to TRBJ1-6; 7 bases map to TRBD1. The CDR3 spans 15 residues. Germline V gives CDR1 SGHRS, CDR2 YFSETQ. J was trimmed by 7 bases and V by 2 bases; bases with no gene match: 6. This CDR3 is CASSLGGRENSPLHF. The DNA of the CDR3 is TGCGCCAGCAGCTTAGGGGGCAGGGAAAATTCACCCCTCCACTTT.

This rearrangement joins TRBV5-8 to TRBJ2-3; 11 nucleotides line up with TRBD2. The germline gives CDR1 SGHTS, CDR2 YDEGEE. The J segment lost 4 bases and the V segment lost 0 bases, leaving 7 bases of the junction unmatched. The CDR3 length is 17 residues. CDR3 in DNA: TGTGCCAGCAGCTTGGGACTAGCGGGGAGCGGAGCAGATACGCAGTATTTT. Its translation is CASSLGLAGSGADTQYF.

CDR3 DNA: TGTGCCAGCAGCTTGTCCAGGTCTCAGCCCCAGCATTTT. It translates to CASSLSRSQPQHF. The V call is TRBV5-6, the J call TRBJ1-5; D is unresolved. V was shortened by 1 base and J by 6 bases, with 8 bases between the two germline ends. The germline CDR1 and CDR2 sequences are SGHDT and YYEEEE. The CDR3 length is 13 residues.

The chain has TRBV7-6 and TRBJ1-4, with 9 bases lining up with TRBD1. There are 16 residues in the CDR3. Trimming took 4 bases from V and 0 from J; bases not matched to a gene: 3. Germline CDR1 SGHVS, CDR2 FNYEAQ. The CDR3 sequence is CASSSGQGATNEKLFF. The DNA for the CDR3 is TGTGCCAGCAGCTCGGGACAGGGCGCAACTAATGAAAAACTGTTTTTT.

There are a few counts of this clone. The chain is built from TRBV19 and TRBJ1-2; no definite D call. The germline gives CDR1 LNHDA, CDR2 SQIVND (reference sequence). The CDR3 covers 12 residues. Trimming removed 4 bases at V and 5 bases at J, with 8 bases between. The CDR3 region is CASSNWEYGYTF. The CDR3 bases are TGTGCCAGTAGTAACTGGGAGTATGGCTACACCTTC. Supplemented by reference TRBV19 and TRBJ1-2, the full variable domain reads DGGITQSPKYLFRKEGQNVTLSCEQNLNHDAMYWYRQDPGQGLRLIYYSQIVNDFQKGDIAEGYSVSREKKESFPLTVTSAQKNPTAFYLCASSNWEYGYTFGSGTRLTVV.

For the CDR3, the DNA is TGTGCCAGCAGCTTAGGAGCGTGGGAGACCCAGTACTTC. Protein product: CASSLGAWETQYF. V is TRBV7-9 and J is TRBJ2-5; D is uncertain. CDR1 is SEHNR and CDR2 is FQNEAQ in the germline V gene (reference sequence). The ends were cut back, 1 base at V and 5 bases at J, with 8 bases in the middle. The CDR3 contains 13 residues.

V gene TRBV7-8 combines with J gene TRBJ2-3; D is perhaps TRBD2 (6 bases). Looked up from germline, CDR1 is SGHVS and CDR2 is FQNEAQ. The CDR3 covers 14 residues. Trimming removed 7 bases from V and 0 bases from J, with 11 bases in between. CDR3 nucleotide sequence: TGTGCCAGCACCATGGGGGGAAGCACAGATACGCAGTATTTT. Protein: CASTMGGSTDTQYF.

This chain links TRBV5-6 with TRBJ1-2; D is uncertain. Germline V gene data show CDR1 as SGHDT and CDR2 as YYEEEE. Between the trimmed V and J ends, which lost 1 base and 8 bases, there was a span of 9 bases. This CDR3 has 12 amino acids. The DNA for the CDR3 is TGTGCCAGCAGCTTGACACAAAGAGGCTACACCTTC. Translating it yields CASSLTQRGYTF.

This chain connects TRBV2 to TRBJ1-2; TRBD1 matches at 10 bases. The CDR3 loop spans 14 amino acids. Germline-derived CDR1 and CDR2 are SNHLY and FYNNEI. V lost 6 bases, J lost 7 bases, and 8 bases stayed unmatched. The CDR3 coding sequence is TGTGCCAGCAGAGGGGGACGGACAGGGGGTGGCTACACCTTC. This gives the protein CASRGGRTGGGYTF.

This clone was found a few times. The chain employs TRBV6-4 and TRBJ2-2, with D perhaps TRBD2 (5 bases). This CDR3 is built from 13 residues. V was pared by 2 bases and J by 5 bases, with 6 bases between. Germline V gene data show CDR1 as MRHNA and CDR2 as SNTAGT. CDR3 coding DNA: TGTGCCAGCAGTGACCGGGAAACCGGGGAGCTGTTTTTT. As protein: CASSDRETGELFF.

This clone was found a few times. This rearrangement joins TRBV7-2 to TRBJ2-4; the match to TRBD2 covers 15 bases. The germline gives CDR1 SGHTA, CDR2 FQGNSA. The V gene end was trimmed by 0 bases and the J gene end by 0 bases; junction bases not matched to a gene: 6. The CDR3 sequence is 20 residues long. The CDR3 region has the DNA TGTGCCAGCAGCTTAGCAATTGGACTAGCGGGGGGGAGAGCCAAAAACATTCAGTACTTC. This encodes CASSLAIGLAGGRAKNIQYF.

This clone was seen a handful of times. The chain is built from TRBV2 and TRBJ2-1, with TRBD2 matching over 9 bases. V lost 6 bases to trimming and J lost 3 bases; unmatched junction nucleotides: 6. This CDR3 spans 15 amino acids. CDR1 is SNHLY and CDR2 is FYNNEI in the germline V gene. The chain's CDR3 is CASSQSGGNYNEQFF. For the CDR3, the DNA is TGTGCCAGCAGCCAAAGCGGGGGGAACTACAATGAGCAGTTCTTC.

The chain combines TRBV30 with TRBJ2-3; TRBD2 matches at 7 bases. Germline CDR1 GTSNPN, CDR2 SVGIG (reference sequence). Germline trimming cut 0 bases from V and 1 base from J; bases unmatched to any gene: 4. The CDR3 contains 15 residues. CDR3 loop: CAWSVGGGGTDTQYF. In DNA, the CDR3 is TGTGCCTGGAGTGTGGGCGGGGGTGGCACAGATACGCAGTATTTT. The whole variable domain, remainder taken from reference TRBV30 and TRBJ2-3, is SQTIHQWPATLVQPVGSPLSLECTVEGTSNPNLYWYRQAAGRGLQLLFYSVGIGQISSEVPQNLSASRPQDRQFILSSKKLLLSDSGFYLCAWSVGGGGTDTQYFGPGTRLTVL.

V and J are TRBV7-9 and TRBJ1-4; 10 bases match TRBD1. Germline V gene lookup returns CDR1 SEHNR and CDR2 FQNEAQ (reference sequence). The CDR3 loop spans 16 amino acids. The ends lost 1 base at V and 8 bases at J; junction bases unmatched: 7. In DNA form, the CDR3 reads TGTGCCAGCAGCTTAGGAGACAGGGGGCATCAGGAAAAACTGTTTTTT. It translates to CASSLGDRGHQEKLFF.

This rearrangement joins TRBV9 to TRBJ1-1; D is undetermined. The germline gives CDR1 SGDLS, CDR2 YYNGEE. The CDR3 has 14 residues. Trimming shortened V by 0 bases and J by 0 bases, and 6 bases separated the two germline ends. The CDR3 sequence is CASSVVRVNTEAFF. The DNA of the CDR3 is TGTGCCAGCAGCGTAGTACGGGTGAACACTGAAGCTTTCTTT. The full variable domain, rest sourced from reference TRBV9 and TRBJ1-1, is DSGVTQTPKHLITATGQRVTLRCSPRSGDLSVYWYQQSLDQGLQFLIQYYNGEERAKGNILERFSAQQFPDLHSELNLSSLELGDSALYFCASSVVRVNTEAFFGQGTRLTVV.